This T cell receptor beta chain was identified during a study of blood T cells in healthy people across ages. A remark on this clonotype: Sequence at one end of the junction differs from germline and may be a read error.

The CDR3 consists of 14 residues. CDR1 and CDR2 (germline): SNHLY, FYNNEI. Combining a sample-barcoded 5' primer with a J-beta primer mix, a second PCR ran for about 6 to 12 cycles. Each cDNA was tagged by a template-switch adaptor containing 12 random nucleotides. TCRdb ran MiXCR on the 5' RACE reads and lists one entry per CDR3 protein. The sample holds 550,000 to 750,000 distinct CDR3 sequences, 20% to 25% seen once. This chain joins TRBV2 and TRBJ2-5, with 9 bases aligning to TRBD2. Sequenced material: blood. This clonotype originated in a man in his 70s in good health. This CDR3 reads CASHDLAGNNEHFF. CDR3 DNA sequence: TGTGCCAGCCACGACCTAGCGGGAAACAATGAGCATTTCTTC.